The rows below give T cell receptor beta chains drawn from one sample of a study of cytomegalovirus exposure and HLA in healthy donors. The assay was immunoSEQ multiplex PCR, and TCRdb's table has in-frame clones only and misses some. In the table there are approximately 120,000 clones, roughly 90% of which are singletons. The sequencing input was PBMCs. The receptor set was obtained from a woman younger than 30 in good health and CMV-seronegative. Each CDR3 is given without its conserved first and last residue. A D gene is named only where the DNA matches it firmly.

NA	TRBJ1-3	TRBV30	AQAQGADTGNTIY
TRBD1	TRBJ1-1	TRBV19	ASSRSGQGAEAF
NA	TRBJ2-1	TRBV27	ASSFGDEQF
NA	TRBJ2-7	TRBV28	ASSLLVQGNEQY
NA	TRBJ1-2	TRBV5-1	ASSLQANYGYT
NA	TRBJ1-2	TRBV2	ASSPDSNYGYT
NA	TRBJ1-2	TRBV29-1	SVDLLGDYGYT
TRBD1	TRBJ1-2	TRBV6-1	ASSEAGGSLGGYGYT
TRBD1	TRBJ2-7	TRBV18	ASSPFSFQGTGSYEQY
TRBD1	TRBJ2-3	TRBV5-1	ASSSRTGLTDTQY
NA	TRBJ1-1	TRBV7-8	ASNFEWARGTEAF
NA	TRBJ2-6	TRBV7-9	ASSLKRGQAGANVLT
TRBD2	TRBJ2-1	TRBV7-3	ASSLGTSGNEQF
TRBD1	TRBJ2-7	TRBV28	ASRPDGQGDSYEQY
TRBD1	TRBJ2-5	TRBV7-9	ASSPRDSNQETQY